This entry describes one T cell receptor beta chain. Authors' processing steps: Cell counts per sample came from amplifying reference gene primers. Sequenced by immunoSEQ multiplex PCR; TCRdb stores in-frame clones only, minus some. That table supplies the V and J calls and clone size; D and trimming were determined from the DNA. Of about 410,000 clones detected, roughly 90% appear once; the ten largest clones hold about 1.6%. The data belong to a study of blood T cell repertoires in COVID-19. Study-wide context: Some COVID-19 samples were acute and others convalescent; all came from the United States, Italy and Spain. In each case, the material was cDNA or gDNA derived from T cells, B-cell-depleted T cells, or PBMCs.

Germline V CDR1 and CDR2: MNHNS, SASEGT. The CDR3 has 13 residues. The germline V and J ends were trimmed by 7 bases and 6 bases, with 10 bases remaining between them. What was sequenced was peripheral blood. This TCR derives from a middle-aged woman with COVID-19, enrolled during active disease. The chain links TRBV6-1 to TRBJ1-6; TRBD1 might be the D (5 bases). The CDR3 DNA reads TGTGCCAGCAAGGAACAGGTTAATTCACCCCTCCACTTT. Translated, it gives CASKEQVNSPLHF.